The next 22 T cell receptor beta chains were all read from a single sample in a study of cytomegalovirus exposure and HLA in healthy donors. Primers included in the PCR were 60 Vbeta and 13 Jbeta primers. Libraries were prepared by immunoSEQ multiplex PCR; TCRdb keeps only in-frame clonotypes and omits some of them. The sample consists of about 140,000 clones, roughly 83% of them appearing once. The specimen was PBMCs. The receptor set was obtained from a female donor in good health and CMV-seronegative.

The V call is TRBV30, the J call TRBJ1-2; TRBD1 is a possible D gene (5 bases). V was pared by 2 bases and J by 0 bases, with 22 bases between. CDR1 is GTSNPN and CDR2 is SVGIG in the germline V gene (reference sequence). This CDR3 has 18 residues. DNA of the CDR3: TGTGCCTGGAGTAGTGGACACGACCTAAGATACACTAACTATGGCTACACCTTC. This encodes CAWSSGHDLRYTNYGYTF. The variable domain in full, with the rest retrieved from reference TRBV30 and TRBJ1-2, is SQTIHQWPATLVQPVGSPLSLECTVEGTSNPNLYWYRQAAGRGLQLLFYSVGIGQISSEVPQNLSASRPQDRQFILSSKKLLLSDSGFYLCAWSSGHDLRYTNYGYTFGSGTRLTVV.

The chain joins TRBV19 to TRBJ2-3; TRBD2 aligns across 7 bases. Losses at the gene ends were 6 bases for V and 1 base for J; bases not matched to a gene: 10. CDR3 length: 16 amino acids. Germline values: CDR1 LNHDA, CDR2 SQIVND (reference sequence). This CDR3 reads CASSPPRGRGTDTQYF. CDR3 bases: TGTGCCAGTAGCCCCCCTCGGGGGAGGGGCACAGATACGCAGTATTTT.

The chain carries TRBV15 and TRBJ1-2; D gene unclear. Germline CDR1 LNHNV, CDR2 YYDKDF (reference sequence). V lost 5 bases to trimming and J lost 3 bases, with 13 bases between them. This CDR3 region has 14 residues. Here the CDR3 reads CATSFSQFDYGYTF. The CDR3 DNA sequence: TGTGCCACCAGCTTCTCTCAGTTTGACTATGGCTACACCTTC. Full variable domain (rest looked up from reference TRBV15 and TRBJ1-2): DAMVIQNPRYQVTQFGKPVTLSCSQTLNHNVMYWYQQKSSQAPKLLFHYYDKDFNNEADTPDNFQSRRPNTSFCFLDIRSPGLGDTAMYLCATSFSQFDYGYTFGSGTRLTVV.

The V and J genes are TRBV28 and TRBJ1-5; 9 bases map to TRBD1. Germline CDR1 is MDHEN and CDR2 is SYDVKM. The V gene end was trimmed by 1 base and the J gene end by 3 bases; junction bases not matched to a gene: 13. The CDR3 covers 19 residues. Here the CDR3 reads CASSLSPGTGFGVNQPQHF. CDR3 bases: TGTGCCAGCAGTTTATCACCCGGGACAGGGTTTGGCGTCAATCAGCCCCAGCATTTT.

This clone was counted a few times. The chain couples TRBV11-2 to TRBJ1-1; 7 nucleotides line up with TRBD1. This CDR3 spans 18 amino acids. Germline CDR1 SGHAT, CDR2 FQNNGV. J was trimmed by 1 base and V by 5 bases; bases with no gene match: 16. The CDR3: CASSPHPDREAGNTEAFF. The DNA for the CDR3 is TGTGCCAGCAGCCCACACCCCGACAGGGAGGCTGGGAACACTGAAGCTTTCTTT.

J is TRBJ2-1 and V is TRBV7-9, with 8 bases that match TRBD2. CDR1 is SEHNR, CDR2 FQNEAQ, per germline (reference sequence). There are 16 residues in the CDR3. The V segment lost 5 bases and the J segment 4 bases; nucleotides outside the gene matches: 10. The CDR3: CASSILQAGVYNEQFF. The CDR3 DNA reads as TGTGCCAGCAGCATTCTCCAAGCGGGAGTGTACAATGAGCAGTTCTTC.

The genes are TRBV29-1 and TRBJ2-7; weak D call: TRBD2 (6 bases). With 7 bases removed from V and 0 bases from J, the gap between germline ends came to 13 bases. CDR3 size: 13 residues. Germline V CDR1 and CDR2: SQVTM, ANQGSEA. The CDR3 is CSARLGHSYEQYF. CDR3 in DNA: TGCAGCGCAAGACTAGGGCACTCCTACGAGCAGTACTTC.

The chain has TRBV30 and TRBJ2-1; TRBD2 matches 13 bases. CDR1 is GTSNPN, CDR2 SVGIG, per germline (reference sequence). Trimming at V came to 8 bases and at J to 6 bases, leaving 10 bases not matched to a gene. This CDR3 spans 15 amino acids. The CDR3 region is CAVRPGLAGPNEQFF. DNA of the CDR3: TGTGCCGTACGACCGGGACTAGCGGGACCCAATGAGCAGTTCTTC.

The rearrangement uses TRBV30 and TRBJ1-1; a weak D match, TRBD1 (5 bases). The CDR3 runs 13 residues. With 3 bases removed from V and 11 bases from J, the gap between germline ends came to 19 bases. Per the germline V gene, CDR1 is GTSNPN and CDR2 is SVGIG (reference sequence). Here the CDR3 DNA reads TGTGCCTGGAGCCCTCAGGGATTCGTCCGGGCTTTCTTT. This translates into CAWSPQGFVRAFF. The whole variable domain, remainder taken from reference TRBV30 and TRBJ1-1, is SQTIHQWPATLVQPVGSPLSLECTVEGTSNPNLYWYRQAAGRGLQLLFYSVGIGQISSEVPQNLSASRPQDRQFILSSKKLLLSDSGFYLCAWSPQGFVRAFFGQGTRLTVV.

The rearrangement links TRBV14 to TRBJ1-1; TRBD1 agrees at 7 bases. Looked up from germline, CDR1 is SGHDN and CDR2 is FVKESK. V shed 2 bases, J shed 4 bases, and the junction held 1 base outside the gene matches. The CDR3 totals 13 residues. The CDR3 loop is CASSQQGGTEAFF. The DNA for the CDR3 is TGTGCCAGCAGCCAACAGGGGGGCACTGAAGCTTTCTTT.

The chain uses TRBV6-5 and TRBJ1-5; no definite D call. The CDR3 is 15 residues long. V was cut by 2 bases and J by 10 bases, with 18 bases left in between. CDR1 is MNHEY, CDR2 SVGAGI, per germline. In DNA form, the CDR3 reads TGTGCCAGCAGTTACCAGGCCTTTTCCGACCTTCCCCAGCATTTT. Encoded protein: CASSYQAFSDLPQHF.

The chain is built from TRBV19 and TRBJ2-2; 7 positions match TRBD1. Germline V gene sequence: CDR1 LNHDA, CDR2 SQIVND (reference sequence). The CDR3 extends over 15 amino acids. Germline trimming cut 5 bases from V and 2 bases from J; bases unmatched to any gene: 5. CDR3 residues: CASSLGTVNTGELFF. In DNA, the CDR3 is TGTGCCAGTAGTCTTGGGACAGTTAACACCGGGGAGCTGTTTTTT. The full variable domain, with the rest looked up from reference TRBV19 and TRBJ2-2, is DGGITQSPKYLFRKEGQNVTLSCEQNLNHDAMYWYRQDPGQGLRLIYYSQIVNDFQKGDIAEGYSVSREKKESFPLTVTSAQKNPTAFYLCASSLGTVNTGELFFGEGSRLTVL.

The chain links TRBV5-1 to TRBJ2-3, with TRBD1 identical over 9 bases. With V trimmed by 3 bases and J by 2 bases, 4 bases remained unmatched. The CDR3 has 15 amino acids. The germline V gene encodes CDR1 SGHRS and CDR2 YFSETQ. Here the CDR3 reads CASSSGTGLTDTQYF. CDR3 in DNA: TGCGCCAGCAGCTCCGGGACAGGGCTCACAGATACGCAGTATTTT.

The chain carries TRBV5-1 and TRBJ2-2; possibly TRBD1 for D (5 bases). V was shortened by 4 bases and J by 0 bases, with 10 bases between the two germline ends. The CDR3 runs 15 residues. Germline CDR1 is SGHRS and CDR2 is YFSETQ. In DNA, the CDR3 is TGCGCCAGCAGCCTATCGACAGCGAACACCGGGGAGCTGTTTTTT. Its protein product is CASSLSTANTGELFF.

This chain joins TRBV29-1 and TRBJ1-2, with D maybe TRBD1 (5 bases). Germline V gene lookup returns CDR1 SQVTM and CDR2 ANQGSEA. The CDR3 contains 12 residues. Trimming took off 3 bases at V and 4 bases at J, with 9 bases between the two ends. The CDR3 nucleotides are TGCAGCGTTGACAGGGCCTTCTATGGCTACACCTTC. Protein: CSVDRAFYGYTF.

The rearrangement joins TRBV30 to TRBJ1-5, with 12 bases that match TRBD1. This CDR3 has 14 amino acids. V dropped 5 bases and J dropped 6; count of bases not matched to a gene: 5. Looked up from germline, CDR1 is GTSNPN and CDR2 is SVGIG (reference sequence). The CDR3 bases are TGTGCCTGGGGGACAGGGGGCTCGGTTCAGCCCCAGCATTTT. This codes for CAWGTGGSVQPQHF.

The rearrangement joins TRBV27 to TRBJ2-7; TRBD1 aligns across 7 bases. This CDR3 contains 15 residues. Germline trimming cut 6 bases from V and 2 bases from J; bases unmatched to any gene: 10. Per germline, CDR1 MNHEY and CDR2 SMNVEV (reference sequence). CDR3 DNA: TGTGCCAGCAGCGAAAGGACAGGCCAAGCCTACGAGCAGTACTTC. Translating gives CASSERTGQAYEQYF.

This clone was counted once. The chain joins TRBV6-1 to TRBJ1-5; TRBD1 is a possible D gene (5 bases). From germline, CDR1 is MNHNS and CDR2 SASEGT. V lost 0 bases, J lost 6 bases, and 15 bases lay in between. The CDR3 has 16 amino acids. The CDR3, as DNA: TGTGCCAGCAGTGAAGCGCTGGCGGGGGTGGGTCAGCCCCAGCATTTT. This sequence encodes CASSEALAGVGQPQHF.

The chain couples TRBV5-4 to TRBJ2-1; TRBD1 matches at 8 bases. The CDR3 is made up of 13 amino acids. With V trimmed by 4 bases and J by 6 bases, 3 bases remained unmatched. The germline gives CDR1 SGHNT, CDR2 YYREEE (reference sequence). CDR3 in DNA: TGTGCCAGCAGCCCAGGGACAGGCAATGAGCAGTTCTTC. It encodes CASSPGTGNEQFF. Full variable domain (remainder filled in from reference TRBV5-4 and TRBJ2-1): ETGVTQSPTHLIKTRGQQVTLRCSSQSGHNTVSWYQQALGQGPQFIFQYYREEENGRGNFPPRFSGLQFPNYSSELNVNALELDDSALYLCASSPGTGNEQFFGPGTRLTVL.

In this sample, this clone turned up once. The rearrangement joins TRBV27 to TRBJ1-6; D is possibly TRBD1 (6 bases). V gave up 3 bases and J gave up 3 bases, with 9 bases separating them. The germline V gene encodes CDR1 MNHEY and CDR2 SMNVEV (reference sequence). The CDR3 runs 15 residues. This chain's CDR3 is CASSLLGGYNSPLHF. CDR3 DNA sequence: TGTGCCAGCAGTTTGTTAGGGGGCTATAATTCACCCCTCCACTTT.

V usage is TRBV7-2 and J usage is TRBJ1-5; 12 bases agree with TRBD1. With 1 base clipped from V and 6 bases from J, the junction kept 4 bases outside the gene matches. The germline CDR1 and CDR2 sequences are SGHTA and FQGNSA. The CDR3 is 16 residues long. CDR3 coding DNA: TGTGCCAGCAGCTTAGTGGGACAGGGGGCCGGTCAGCCCCAGCATTTT. It yields the protein CASSLVGQGAGQPQHF.

This clone was picked up one time. The chain couples TRBV7-8 to TRBJ1-1, with 11 bases lining up with TRBD1. The CDR3 sequence is 15 residues long. Germline loops: CDR1 SGHVS, CDR2 FQNEAQ. V was clipped by 0 bases and J by 6 bases; unmatched bases: 3. Here the CDR3 reads CASSLADRGRPEAFF. The CDR3 nucleotides read TGTGCCAGCAGCTTAGCGGACAGGGGGCGACCTGAAGCTTTCTTT. The whole variable domain, filled in from reference TRBV7-8 and TRBJ1-1, reads GAGVSQSPRYKVAKRGQDVALRCDPISGHVSLFWYQQALGQGPEFLTYFQNEAQLDKSGLPSDRFFAERPEGSVSTLKIQRTQQEDSAVYLCASSLADRGRPEAFFGQGTRLTVV.